These 7 T cell receptor beta chains originate from one sample sequenced in a study of metastatic and nonmetastatic thyroid tumors. With MiXCR, TCRdb reprocessed the PCR reads. The data hold some 8,800 clones, with approximately 40% observed a single time. Thyroid surgery had not been preceded by any treatment in any patient. The specimen was tumor tissue. These receptors were collected from a male donor with papillary thyroid cancer or a benign thyroid nodule (not recorded which). Some clones in this sample may be carry-over from other donors' samples.

V is TRBV20-1 and J is TRBJ2-2; maybe TRBD2 (6 bases). Per the germline V gene, CDR1 is DFQATT and CDR2 is SNEGSKA (reference sequence). The CDR3 consists of 15 residues. V dropped 1 base and J dropped 4 bases, with 13 bases sitting between them. The chain's CDR3 is CSARVQKGGTGELFF. CDR3 DNA: TGCAGTGCTAGAGTCCAAAAGGGAGGCACCGGGGAGCTGTTTTTT.

Judged by abundance, this clone is medium-sized (0.01 to 0.1%). This chain uses TRBV12-3 or TRBV12-4 with TRBJ2-2; 10 bases fit TRBD1. With 6 bases clipped from V and 2 bases from J, the junction kept 6 bases outside the gene matches. CDR3 size: 16 residues. CDR3 sequence (DNA): TGTGCCAGCAGCTCCGACAGGGGGCATAACACCGGGGAGCTGTTTTTT. Its translation: CASSSDRGHNTGELFF.

The J gene is TRBJ1-2, the V gene TRBV18; possibly TRBD1 for D (5 bases). The germline V gene encodes CDR1 KGHSH and CDR2 LQKENI. Trimming cost V 2 bases and J 4 bases, with 14 bases left between them. The CDR3 runs to 15 residues. The CDR3 DNA is TGTGCCAGCTCACCATCTCAGGGAGTGGTCTATGGCTACACCTTC. Protein product: CASSPSQGVVYGYTF.

This clone was detected only once. The chain has TRBV19 and TRBJ1-1; no reliable D call. The V gene's germline CDR1 is LNHDA and CDR2 SQIVND (reference sequence). This CDR3 spans 14 amino acids. Trimming removed 1 base from V and 4 bases from J, with 10 bases in between. The CDR3 here is CASSIAASSTEAFF. The CDR3 bases are TGTGCCAGTAGTATAGCGGCCAGCAGCACTGAAGCTTTCTTT.

The chain employs TRBV30 and TRBJ1-5; D possibly corresponds to TRBD1 (5 bases). CDR3 length: 13 residues. V gave up 0 bases and J gave up 5 bases, with 8 bases separating them. In germline, CDR1 is GTSNPN, CDR2 SVGIG (reference sequence). The CDR3 coding sequence is TGTGCCTGGAGTGTTTTCAGGGATCAGCCCCAGCATTTT. The encoded protein is CAWSVFRDQPQHF.

This clone was recorded a few times. The V and J genes are TRBV6-1 and TRBJ2-7; TRBD2 matches at 10 bases. CDR1 and CDR2 (germline): MNHNS, SASEGT. This CDR3 comprises 17 residues. The J segment lost 2 bases and the V segment lost 2 bases, leaving 9 bases of the junction unmatched. The CDR3, as DNA: TGTGCCAGCAGTGAACCCGGACTAGCGGTAAACCCCTACGAGCAGTACTTC. Translating it yields CASSEPGLAVNPYEQYF.

This clone has only a few counts. The chain is built from TRBV6-9 and TRBJ1-5; D uncertain. The V end was cut by 2 bases, the J end by 2 bases, with 7 bases between. Germline loops: CDR1 MNHGY, CDR2 SVAAGI. The CDR3 has 14 amino acids. The CDR3 DNA reads TGTGCCAGCAGTTATAGAGGTGGCAATCAGCCCCAGCATTTT. Amino acid sequence: CASSYRGGNQPQHF.